The next 5 T cell receptor beta chains were all read from a single sample in a study of CD8 T cells in Susac syndrome. Random hexamers were used to reverse transcribe an amount of 0.5 to 1 ug RNA. TCRdb passed the immunoSEQ multiplex PCR reads through MiXCR, listing each CDR3 protein once. The data contain 200,000 to 250,000 distinct CDR3 sequences, 92% of them singletons. Input material: CD8+ T cells from PBMCs. These receptors all come from a human donor with multiple sclerosis.

CDR3 DNA: TGTGCCAGCAGCTTCCAGGTGATCTACACCGGGGAGCTGTTTTTT. It yields the protein CASSFQVIYTGELFF. The rearrangement joins TRBV7-8 to TRBJ2-2; no clear D gene. The CDR3 has 15 amino acids. CDR1 SGHVS and CDR2 FQNEAQ come from the germline V gene. Trimming took off 3 bases at V and 3 bases at J, with 11 bases between the two ends.

This chain connects TRBV4-3 to TRBJ2-1; D unresolved. The CDR3 runs 15 residues. V gave up 0 bases and J gave up 10 bases, with 16 bases separating them. Germline V gene lookup returns CDR1 LGHNA and CDR2 YSLEER. The CDR3: CASSQEIEWATEQFF. As DNA, the CDR3 is TGCGCCAGCAGCCAAGAGATTGAGTGGGCGACGGAGCAGTTCTTC.

The V call is TRBV28, the J call TRBJ1-1; D uncertain. The CDR3 length is 14 residues. V dropped 3 bases and J dropped 0 bases, with 8 bases sitting between them. Germline CDR1 is MDHEN and CDR2 is SYDVKM. The CDR3 sequence: CASSFPGMNTEAFF. Here the CDR3 DNA reads TGTGCCAGCAGTTTCCCAGGTATGAACACTGAAGCTTTCTTT.

The V call is TRBV4-3, the J call TRBJ2-3; D remains ambiguous. The germline V gene has CDR1 LGHNA and CDR2 YSLEER. V was pared by 1 base and J by 3 bases, with 8 bases between. This CDR3 is 14 amino acids long. For the CDR3, the DNA is TGCGCCAGCAGCCAAGCTTTAGGGACAGATACGCAGTATTTT. Translation gives CASSQALGTDTQYF.

V is TRBV4-2 and J is TRBJ1-2; D ambiguous. The CDR3 totals 14 residues. CDR1 and CDR2 from the germline V gene are LGHNA and YNFKEQ. The V and J ends lost 6 bases and 1 base respectively, with 12 bases between them. The CDR3 coding sequence is TGTGCCAGCAGGGGGAGAGAGAATAACTATGGCTACACCTTC. It translates to CASRGRENNYGYTF.